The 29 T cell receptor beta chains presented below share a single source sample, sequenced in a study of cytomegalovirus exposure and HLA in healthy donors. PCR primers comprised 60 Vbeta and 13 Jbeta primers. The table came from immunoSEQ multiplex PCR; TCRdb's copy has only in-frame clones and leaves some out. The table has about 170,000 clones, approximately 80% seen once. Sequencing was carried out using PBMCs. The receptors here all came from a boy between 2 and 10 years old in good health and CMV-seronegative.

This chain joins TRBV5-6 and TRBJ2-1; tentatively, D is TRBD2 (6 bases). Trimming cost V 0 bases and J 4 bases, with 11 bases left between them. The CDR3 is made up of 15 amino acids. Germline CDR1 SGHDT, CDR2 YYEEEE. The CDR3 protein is CASSLGLATYNEQFF. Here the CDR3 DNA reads TGTGCCAGCAGCTTGGGGCTAGCGACTTACAATGAGCAGTTCTTC. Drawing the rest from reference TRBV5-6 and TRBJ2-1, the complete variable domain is DAGVTQSPTHLIKTRGQQVTLRCSPKSGHDTVSWYQQALGQGPQFIFQYYEEEERQRGNFPDRFSGHQFPNYSSELNVNALLLGDSALYLCASSLGLATYNEQFFGPGTRLTVL.

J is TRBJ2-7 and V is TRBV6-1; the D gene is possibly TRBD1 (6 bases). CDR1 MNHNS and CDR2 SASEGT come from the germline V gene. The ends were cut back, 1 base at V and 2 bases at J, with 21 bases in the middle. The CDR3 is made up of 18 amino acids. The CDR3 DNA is TGTGCCAGCAGTGAAGTTGTGGGGGCCCCGGGGCCCACCTACGAGCAGTACGTC. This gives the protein CASSEVVGAPGPTYEQYV.

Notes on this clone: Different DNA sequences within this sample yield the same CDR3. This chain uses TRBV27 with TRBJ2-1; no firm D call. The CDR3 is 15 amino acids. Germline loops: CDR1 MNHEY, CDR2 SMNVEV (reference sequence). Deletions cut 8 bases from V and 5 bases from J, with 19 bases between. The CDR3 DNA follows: TGTGCCAGCGGCCAACGTTGGCAGGCTAACAATGAGCAGTTCTTC. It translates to CASGQRWQANNEQFF.

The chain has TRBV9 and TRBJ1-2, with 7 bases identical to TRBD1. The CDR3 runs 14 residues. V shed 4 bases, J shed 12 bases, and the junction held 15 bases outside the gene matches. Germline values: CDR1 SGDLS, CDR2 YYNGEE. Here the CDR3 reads CASSPDPTGTGNTF. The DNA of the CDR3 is TGTGCCAGCAGCCCCGACCCGACAGGGACTGGAAACACCTTC.

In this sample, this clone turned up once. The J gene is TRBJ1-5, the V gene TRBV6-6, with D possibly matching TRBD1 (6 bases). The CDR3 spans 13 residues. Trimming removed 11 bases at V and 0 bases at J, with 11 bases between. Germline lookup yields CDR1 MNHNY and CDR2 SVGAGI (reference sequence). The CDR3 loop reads CAGGQYSNQPQHF. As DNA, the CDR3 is TGTGCCGGTGGACAGTATAGCAATCAGCCCCAGCATTTT.

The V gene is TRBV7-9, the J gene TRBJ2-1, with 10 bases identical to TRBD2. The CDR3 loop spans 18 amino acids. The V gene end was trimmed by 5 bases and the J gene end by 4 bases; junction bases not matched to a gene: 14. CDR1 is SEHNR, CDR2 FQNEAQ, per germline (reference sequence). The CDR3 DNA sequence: TGTGCCAGCAGCCGAGTAGCGGGGGGTGCTCTCCCTTACAATGAGCAGTTCTTC. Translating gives CASSRVAGGALPYNEQFF.

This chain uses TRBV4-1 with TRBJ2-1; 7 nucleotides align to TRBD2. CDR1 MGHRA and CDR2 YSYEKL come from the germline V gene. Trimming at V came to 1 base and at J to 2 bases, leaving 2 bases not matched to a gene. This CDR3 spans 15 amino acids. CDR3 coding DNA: TGCGCCAGCAGCCAAGTCCTAGCGGCCTACAATGAGCAGTTCTTC. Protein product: CASSQVLAAYNEQFF.

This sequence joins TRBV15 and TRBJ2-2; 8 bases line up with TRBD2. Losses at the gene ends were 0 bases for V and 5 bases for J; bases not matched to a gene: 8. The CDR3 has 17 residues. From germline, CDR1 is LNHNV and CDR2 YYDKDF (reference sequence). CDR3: CATSRDGGGWTTGELFF. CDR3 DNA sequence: TGTGCCACCAGCAGAGATGGCGGGGGGTGGACGACCGGGGAGCTGTTTTTT.

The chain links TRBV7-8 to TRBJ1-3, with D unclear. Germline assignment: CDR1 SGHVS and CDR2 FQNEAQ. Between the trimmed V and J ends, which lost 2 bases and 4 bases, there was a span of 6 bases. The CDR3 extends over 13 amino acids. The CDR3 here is CASSLPGGNTIYF. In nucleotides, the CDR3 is TGTGCCAGCAGCTTACCGGGGGGAAACACCATATATTTT.

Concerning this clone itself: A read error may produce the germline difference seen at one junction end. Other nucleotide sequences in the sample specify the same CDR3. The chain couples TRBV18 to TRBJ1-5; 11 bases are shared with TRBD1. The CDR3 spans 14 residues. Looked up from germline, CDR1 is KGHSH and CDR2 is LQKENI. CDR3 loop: CASSAGQGDQPQHF. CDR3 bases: TGCGCCAGCTCAGCGGGACAGGGGGATCAGCCCCAGCATTTT. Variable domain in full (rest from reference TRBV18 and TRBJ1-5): NAGVMQNPRHLVRRRGQEARLRCSPMKGHSHVYWYRQLPEEGLKFMVYLQKENIIDESGMPKERFSAEFPKEGPSILRIQQVVRGDSAAYFCASSAGQGDQPQHFGDGTRLSIL.

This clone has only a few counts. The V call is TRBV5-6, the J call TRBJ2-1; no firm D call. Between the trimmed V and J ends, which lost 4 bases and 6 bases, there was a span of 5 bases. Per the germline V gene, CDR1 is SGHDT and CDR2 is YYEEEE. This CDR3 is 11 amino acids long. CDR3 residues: CASSQANEQFF. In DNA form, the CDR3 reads TGTGCCAGCAGCCAGGCCAATGAGCAGTTCTTC.

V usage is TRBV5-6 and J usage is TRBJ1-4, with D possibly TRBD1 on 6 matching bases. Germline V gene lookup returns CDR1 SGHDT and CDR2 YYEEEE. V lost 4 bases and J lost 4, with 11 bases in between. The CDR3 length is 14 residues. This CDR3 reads CASSPRGNNEKLFF. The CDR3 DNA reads TGTGCCAGCAGCCCCAGGGGTAATAATGAAAAACTGTTTTTT.

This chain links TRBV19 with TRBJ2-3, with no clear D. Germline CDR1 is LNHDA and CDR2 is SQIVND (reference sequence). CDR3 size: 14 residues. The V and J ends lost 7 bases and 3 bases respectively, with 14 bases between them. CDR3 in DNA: TGTGCCAGTAATTTGGGTCCGAGGACAGATACGCAGTATTTT. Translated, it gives CASNLGPRTDTQYF. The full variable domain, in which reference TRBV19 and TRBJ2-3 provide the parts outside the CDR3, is DGGITQSPKYLFRKEGQNVTLSCEQNLNHDAMYWYRQDPGQGLRLIYYSQIVNDFQKGDIAEGYSVSREKKESFPLTVTSAQKNPTAFYLCASNLGPRTDTQYFGPGTRLTVL.

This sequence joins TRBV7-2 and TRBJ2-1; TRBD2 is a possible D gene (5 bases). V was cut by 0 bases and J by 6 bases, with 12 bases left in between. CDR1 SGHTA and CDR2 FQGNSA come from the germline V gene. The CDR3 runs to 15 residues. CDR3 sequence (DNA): TGTGCCAGCAGCTTAGCTAGCGCCCTTGCCAATGAGCAGTTCTTC. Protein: CASSLASALANEQFF.

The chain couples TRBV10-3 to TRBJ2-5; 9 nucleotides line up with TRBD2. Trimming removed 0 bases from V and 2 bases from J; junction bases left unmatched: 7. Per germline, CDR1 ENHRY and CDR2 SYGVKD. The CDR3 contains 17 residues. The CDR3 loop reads CAISESPSGTAQETQYF. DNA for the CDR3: TGTGCCATCAGTGAGTCCCCTAGCGGGACCGCTCAAGAGACCCAGTACTTC.

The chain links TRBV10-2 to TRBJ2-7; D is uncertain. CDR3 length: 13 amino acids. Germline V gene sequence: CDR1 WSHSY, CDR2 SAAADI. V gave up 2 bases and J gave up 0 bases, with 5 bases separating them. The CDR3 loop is CASSEGDSYEQYV. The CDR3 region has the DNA TGCGCCAGCAGTGAGGGGGACTCCTACGAGCAGTACGTC.

The CDR3, as DNA: TGTGCCTGGAGTGTACCAGGGTATGGCTACACCTTC. The encoded protein is CAWSVPGYGYTF. The J gene is TRBJ1-2, the V gene TRBV30; a weak D match, TRBD1 (5 bases). CDR1 is GTSNPN, CDR2 SVGIG, per germline (reference sequence). This CDR3 has 12 residues. Trimming took off 0 bases at V and 5 bases at J, with 7 bases between the two ends.

CDR3 amino acids: CSARDPRGAFF. The CDR3 nucleotides read TGCAGTGCTAGAGATCCTAGAGGAGCTTTCTTT. V gene TRBV20-1 combines with J gene TRBJ1-1; D is uncertain. Germline CDR1 and CDR2: DFQATT and SNEGSKA (reference sequence). This CDR3 has 11 residues. Trimming took off 0 bases at V and 10 bases at J, with 9 bases between the two ends.

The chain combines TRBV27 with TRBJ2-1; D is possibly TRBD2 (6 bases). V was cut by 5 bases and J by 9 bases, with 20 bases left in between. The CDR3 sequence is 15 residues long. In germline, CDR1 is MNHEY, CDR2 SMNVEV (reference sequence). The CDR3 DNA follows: TGTGCCAGCAGTCCTCGGGACTCCGATTTTACTGAGCAGTTCTTC. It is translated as CASSPRDSDFTEQFF.

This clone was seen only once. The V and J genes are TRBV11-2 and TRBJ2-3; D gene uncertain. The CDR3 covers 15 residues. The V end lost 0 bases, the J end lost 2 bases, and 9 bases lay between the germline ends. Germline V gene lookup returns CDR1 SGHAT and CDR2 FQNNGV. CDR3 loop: CASSLDYSTTDTQYF. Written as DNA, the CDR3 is TGTGCCAGCAGCTTAGATTATAGCACCACAGATACGCAGTATTTT.

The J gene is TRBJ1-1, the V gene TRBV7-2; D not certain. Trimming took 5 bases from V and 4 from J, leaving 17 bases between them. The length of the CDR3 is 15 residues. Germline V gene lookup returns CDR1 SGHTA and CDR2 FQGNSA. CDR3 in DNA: TGTGCCAGCAGCCCGTCGAGACCAAGGAGCACTGAAGCTTTCTTT. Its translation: CASSPSRPRSTEAFF.

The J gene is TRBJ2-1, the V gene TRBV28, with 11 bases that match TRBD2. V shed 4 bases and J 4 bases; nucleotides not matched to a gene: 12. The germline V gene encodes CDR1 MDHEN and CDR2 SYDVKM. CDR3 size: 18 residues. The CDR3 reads CASSSTSWGTSGYNEQFF. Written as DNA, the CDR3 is TGTGCCAGCAGTTCCACCTCTTGGGGGACTAGCGGTTACAATGAGCAGTTCTTC.

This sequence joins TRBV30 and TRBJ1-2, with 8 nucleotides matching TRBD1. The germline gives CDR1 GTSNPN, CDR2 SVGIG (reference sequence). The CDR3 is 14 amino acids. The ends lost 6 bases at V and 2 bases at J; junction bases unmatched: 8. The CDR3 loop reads CACGLWDRNYGYTF. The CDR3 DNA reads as TGTGCCTGCGGGCTTTGGGACAGGAACTATGGCTACACCTTC.

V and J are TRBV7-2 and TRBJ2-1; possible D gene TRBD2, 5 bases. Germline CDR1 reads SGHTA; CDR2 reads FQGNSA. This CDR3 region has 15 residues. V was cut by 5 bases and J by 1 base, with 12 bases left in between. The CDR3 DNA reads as TGTGCCAGCAGCGTAAGCGGTCCTTCCTACAATGAGCAGTTCTTC. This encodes CASSVSGPSYNEQFF. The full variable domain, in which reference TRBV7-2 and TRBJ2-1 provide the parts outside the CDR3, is GAGVSQSPSNKVTEKGKDVELRCDPISGHTALYWYRQSLGQGLEFLIYFQGNSAPDKSGLPSDRFSAERTGGSVSTLTIQRTQQEDSAVYLCASSVSGPSYNEQFFGPGTRLTVL.

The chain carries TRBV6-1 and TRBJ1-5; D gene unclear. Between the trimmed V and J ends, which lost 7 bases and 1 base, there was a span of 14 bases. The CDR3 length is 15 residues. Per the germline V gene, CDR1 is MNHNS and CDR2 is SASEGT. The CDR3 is CASTKREVSNQPQHF. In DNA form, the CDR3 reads TGTGCCAGCACCAAGAGGGAGGTGAGCAATCAGCCCCAGCATTTT.

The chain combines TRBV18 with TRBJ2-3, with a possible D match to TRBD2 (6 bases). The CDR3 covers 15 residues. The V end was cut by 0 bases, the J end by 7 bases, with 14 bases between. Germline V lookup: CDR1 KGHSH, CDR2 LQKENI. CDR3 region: CASSPPGLATHTQYF. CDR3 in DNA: TGTGCCAGCTCACCACCCGGCCTAGCGACACATACGCAGTATTTT.

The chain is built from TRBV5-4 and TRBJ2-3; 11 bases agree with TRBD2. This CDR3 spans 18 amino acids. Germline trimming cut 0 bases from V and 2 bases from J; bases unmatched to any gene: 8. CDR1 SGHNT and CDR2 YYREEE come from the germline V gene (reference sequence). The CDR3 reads CASSLAPLAGGYTDTQYF. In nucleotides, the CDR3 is TGTGCCAGCAGCTTGGCCCCTCTAGCGGGGGGATACACAGATACGCAGTATTTT.

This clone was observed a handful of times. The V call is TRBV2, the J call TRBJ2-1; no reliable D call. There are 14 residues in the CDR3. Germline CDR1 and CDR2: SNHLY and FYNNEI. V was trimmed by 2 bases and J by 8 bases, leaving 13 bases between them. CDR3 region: CASSEFATSDEQFF. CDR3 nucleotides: TGTGCCAGCAGTGAATTTGCTACGTCGGATGAGCAGTTCTTC. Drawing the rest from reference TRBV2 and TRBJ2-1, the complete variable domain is EPEVTQTPSHQVTQMGQEVILRCVPISNHLYFYWYRQILGQKVEFLVSFYNNEISEKSEIFDDQFSVERPDGSNFTLKIRSTKLEDSAMYFCASSEFATSDEQFFGPGTRLTVL.

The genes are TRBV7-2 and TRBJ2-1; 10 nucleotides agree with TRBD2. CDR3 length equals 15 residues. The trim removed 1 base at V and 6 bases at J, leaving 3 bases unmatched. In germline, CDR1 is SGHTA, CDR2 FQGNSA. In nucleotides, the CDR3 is TGTGCCAGCAGCTTAGAGGCTAGCGGGAGCAATGAGCAGTTCTTC. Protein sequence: CASSLEASGSNEQFF.